These T cell receptor beta chains were read from a single sample in a study of T cell repertoires in cytomegalovirus infection. No antigens are known for them. MiXCR, applied by TCRdb to the reads, yields one record per CDR3 protein. This table holds some 940,000 distinct CDR3 sequences, roughly 31% found once. Sequences were derived from cultured CD8+ T cells from PBMCs, sampled from culture after CMV antigen stimulation. Every receptor here comes from a human donor in good health (CMV status not recorded). Some clones in this sample may be carry-over from other donors' samples. CDR3s include the opening cysteine and the closing phenylalanine or tryptophan. The order of the fields is V gene, clone size, D gene, J gene, CDR3 protein, CDR3 DNA. D genes are given only for firm matches. For some rows the clone size is stated as once, few or many, or as a class when expanded; others skip it.

V: TRBV4-1; size: few; D: -; J: TRBJ2-3; CDR3: CASSQGEGLTDTQYF; DNA: TGCGCCAGCAGCCAAGGAGAGGGGCTCACAGATACGCAGTATTTT
V: TRBV7-6; size: -; D: TRBD2; J: TRBJ2-2; CDR3: CASSPLEAGGLLGTGELFF; DNA: TGTGCCAGCAGCCCCCTCGAGGCGGGGGGACTCTTGGGGACCGGGGAGCTGTTTTTT
V: TRBV7-4; size: -; D: TRBD2; J: TRBJ2-3; CDR3: CANSLLAGPRIGKYF; DNA: TGTGCCAACAGCCTGCTAGCGGGCCCCCGGATTGGGAAGTATTTT
V: TRBV5-6; size: once; D: TRBD1; J: TRBJ2-2; CDR3: CASSGGTGKSGELFF; DNA: TGTGCCAGCAGCGGGGGGACAGGGAAATCCGGGGAGCTGTTTTTT
V: TRBV7-9; size: few; D: -; J: TRBJ1-4; CDR3: CASSLVMTDEKLFF; DNA: TGTGCCAGCAGCTTAGTGATGACAGATGAAAAACTGTTTTTT
V: TRBV6-5; size: few; D: -; J: TRBJ2-5; CDR3: CASSLTGNQETQYF; DNA: TGTGCCAGCAGTCTTACAGGGAACCAAGAGACCCAGTACTTC
V: TRBV11-2; size: many; D: -; J: TRBJ2-4; CDR3: CASSLGEGPEFDNIQYF; DNA: TGTGCCAGCAGCTTAGGCGAGGGCCCCGAATTTGACAACATTCAGTACTTC
V: TRBV10-3; size: -; D: TRBD1; J: TRBJ1-1; CDR3: CAISGTGEKDTEAFF; DNA: TGTGCCATCAGTGGGACAGGGGAAAAGGACACTGAAGCTTTCTTT
V: TRBV7-2; size: many; D: TRBD1; J: TRBJ1-2; CDR3: CASRKTGGAGATHGYTF; DNA: TGTGCCAGCAGAAAGACAGGGGGCGCGGGAGCGACTCATGGCTACACCTTC
V: TRBV18; size: few; D: TRBD1; J: TRBJ2-1; CDR3: CASSHARTGLYNEQFF; DNA: TGTGCCAGCTCACACGCTCGGACAGGCCTCTACAATGAGCAGTTCTTC
V: TRBV7-2; size: many; D: TRBD2; J: TRBJ2-3; CDR3: CASSLLAIRGGETDTQYF; DNA: TGTGCCAGCAGCTTACTCGCAATCCGGGGGGGCGAGACAGATACGCAGTATTTT
V: TRBV6-2/TRBV6-3; size: few; D: -; J: TRBJ1-1; CDR3: CASRFLISGPTGEAFF; DNA: TGTGCCAGCCGTTTCTTGATTTCAGGGCCCACTGGTGAAGCTTTCTTT
V: TRBV7-9; size: few; D: -; J: TRBJ1-2; CDR3: CASSPPGASSYGYTF; DNA: TGTGCCAGCAGCCCGCCCGGGGCCTCCTCCTATGGCTACACCTTC
V: TRBV7-3; size: few; D: -; J: TRBJ1-3; CDR3: CASSATAHSGNTIYF; DNA: TGTGCCAGCAGCGCCACAGCACACTCTGGAAACACCATATATTTT
V: TRBV28; size: few; D: -; J: TRBJ1-5; CDR3: CASSLEAARQPQHF; DNA: TGTGCCAGCAGTTTGGAAGCGGCTCGGCAGCCCCAGCATTTT
V: TRBV27; size: -; D: TRBD1; J: TRBJ1-2; CDR3: CASSPTGYGGYTF; DNA: TGTGCCAGCAGTCCGACAGGGTACGGTGGCTACACCTTC
V: TRBV10-2; size: few; D: -; J: TRBJ1-2; CDR3: CASSDFTVNYGYTF; DNA: TGCGCCAGCAGTGATTTCACAGTTAACTATGGCTACACCTTC
V: TRBV18; size: once; D: -; J: TRBJ1-5; CDR3: CASSSGGGSDQPQHF; DNA: TGTGCCAGCTCATCGGGAGGGGGGTCAGATCAGCCCCAGCATTTT
V: TRBV7-9; size: few; D: -; J: TRBJ1-6; CDR3: CASSLSRDTLHF; DNA: TGTGCCAGCAGCTTAAGCCGGGACACCCTCCACTTT
V: TRBV5-5; size: few; D: TRBD1; J: TRBJ2-5; CDR3: CASSVPGQGFQETQYF; DNA: TGTGCCAGCAGCGTCCCGGGACAGGGATTCCAAGAGACCCAGTACTTC
V: TRBV6-6; size: few; D: TRBD1; J: TRBJ2-7; CDR3: CASSFGQGGPYEQYF; DNA: TGTGCCAGCAGTTTCGGACAGGGGGGGCCCTACGAGCAGTACTTC
V: TRBV7-6; size: few; D: -; J: TRBJ1-2; CDR3: CASSGEGGPDNYGYTF; DNA: TGTGCCAGCAGCGGGGAAGGAGGACCAGATAACTATGGCTACACCTTC
V: TRBV24-1; size: -; D: -; J: TRBJ2-3; CDR3: CATSEGVTSTDTQYF; DNA: TGTGCCACCAGTGAGGGGGTGACTAGCACAGATACGCAGTATTTT
V: TRBV7-8; size: few; D: -; J: TRBJ2-1; CDR3: CASRLTASAGNEQFF; DNA: TGTGCCAGCAGACTGACAGCCTCCGCGGGAAATGAGCAGTTCTTC
V: TRBV20-1; size: -; D: TRBD2; J: TRBJ2-5; CDR3: CSAPAPVGGGAWETQYF; DNA: TGCAGTGCTCCAGCCCCCGTCGGCGGGGGGGCCTGGGAGACCCAGTACTTC
V: TRBV7-3; size: few; D: TRBD2; J: TRBJ2-1; CDR3: CASSQAGGPSYNEQFF; DNA: TGTGCCAGCAGCCAAGCGGGGGGGCCGTCCTACAATGAGCAGTTCTTC
V: TRBV12-3/TRBV12-4; size: few; D: TRBD1; J: TRBJ1-2; CDR3: CASSQGQGGSYYGYTF; DNA: TGTGCCAGCAGTCAGGGGCAGGGGGGATCATACTATGGCTACACCTTC
V: TRBV18; size: few; D: -; J: TRBJ1-1; CDR3: CASSPPLQLNTEAFF; DNA: TGTGCCAGCTCACCACCGTTACAGCTGAACACTGAAGCTTTCTTT
V: TRBV7-4; size: -; D: -; J: TRBJ1-4; CDR3: CASSLLGGEGEKLFF; DNA: TGTGCCAGCAGCTTATTAGGTGGGGAGGGAGAAAAACTGTTTTTT
V: TRBV5-6; size: few; D: TRBD1; J: TRBJ2-2; CDR3: CASSLMTGVKAGELFF; DNA: TGTGCCAGCAGCTTGATGACAGGGGTAAAAGCCGGGGAGCTGTTTTTT
V: TRBV29-1; size: -; D: -; J: TRBJ2-5; CDR3: CSVEAPGVMETQYF; DNA: TGCAGCGTTGAAGCCCCGGGGGTAATGGAGACCCAGTACTTC
V: TRBV25-1; size: -; D: TRBD1; J: TRBJ2-2; CDR3: CASSELGQGANTGELFF; DNA: TGTGCCAGCAGTGAATTAGGACAGGGCGCGAACACCGGGGAGCTGTTTTTT
V: TRBV7-2; size: -; D: -; J: TRBJ1-1; CDR3: CASSLNGGFEAFF; DNA: TGTGCCAGCAGCTTAAACGGCGGGTTTGAAGCTTTCTTT